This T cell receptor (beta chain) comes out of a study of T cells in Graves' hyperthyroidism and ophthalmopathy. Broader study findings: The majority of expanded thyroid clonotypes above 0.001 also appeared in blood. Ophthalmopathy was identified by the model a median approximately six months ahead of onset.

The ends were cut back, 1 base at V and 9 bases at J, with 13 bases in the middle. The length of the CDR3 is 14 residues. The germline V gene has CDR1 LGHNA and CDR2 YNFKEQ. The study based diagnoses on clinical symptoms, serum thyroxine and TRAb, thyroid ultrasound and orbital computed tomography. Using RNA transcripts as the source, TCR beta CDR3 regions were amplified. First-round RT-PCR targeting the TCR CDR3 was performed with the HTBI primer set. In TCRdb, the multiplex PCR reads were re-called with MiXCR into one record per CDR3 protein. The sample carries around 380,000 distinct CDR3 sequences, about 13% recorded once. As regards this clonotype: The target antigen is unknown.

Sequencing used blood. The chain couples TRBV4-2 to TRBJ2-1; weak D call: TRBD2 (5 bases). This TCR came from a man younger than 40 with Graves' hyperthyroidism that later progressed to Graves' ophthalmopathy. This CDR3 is CASSQVSPGGEQFF. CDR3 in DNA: TGTGCCAGCAGCCAAGTTTCGCCAGGAGGTGAGCAGTTCTTC.